These T cell receptor beta chains were read from a single sample in a study of blood T cell repertoires in COVID-19. TCRdb keeps only in-frame clones here, not all; method: immunoSEQ multiplex PCR. The profile shows 35,000 to 50,000 clones, 70% to 90% of them singletons. Sequenced sample: peripheral blood. The source of these receptors is a man in his 70s with active COVID-19. Each CDR3 is given with its conserved first and last residue. D genes are given only for firm matches. Some rows mark clone size as missing; the rest say once, few, many or name a class of expanded clone.

clone size	D gene	V gene	J gene	CDR3 protein	CDR3 DNA
.	.	TRBV10-3	TRBJ2-3	CAISGGDLADTQYF	TGTGCCATTTCGGGGGGCGATTTGGCAGATACGCAGTATTTT
.	TRBD2	TRBV28	TRBJ2-7	CASSYGGALYEQYF	TGTGCCAGCAGCTACGGGGGGGCTCTCTACGAGCAGTACTTC
.	TRBD1	TRBV19	TRBJ2-7	CASSTPQGAREQYF	TGTGCCAGTAGTACCCCCCAGGGGGCGAGGGAGCAGTACTTC
few	TRBD1	TRBV27	TRBJ2-7	CASSKGTGVAYEQYF	TGTGCCAGTTCAAAAGGGACAGGAGTGGCCTACGAGCAGTACTTC
.	.	TRBV5-1	TRBJ1-4	CASSRIGGSGNEKLFF	TGCGCCAGCAGCCGCATCGGCGGCAGCGGGAATGAAAAACTGTTTTTT
.	TRBD1	TRBV28	TRBJ1-6	CAIQTGDFNSPLHF	TGTGCCATCCAGACAGGGGATTTCAATTCACCCCTCCACTTT
.	TRBD1	TRBV25-1	TRBJ2-7	CASGGRGPAYEQYF	TGTGCCAGCGGGGGCAGGGGGCCAGCCTACGAGCAGTACTTC
once	.	TRBV7-2	TRBJ2-7	CASSLYSTGSYEQYF	TGTGCCAGCAGCTTATACTCGACAGGCTCCTACGAGCAGTACTTC
.	.	TRBV3-1/TRBV3-2	TRBJ1-1	CASSRSLGGKAEAFF	TGTGCCAGCAGCCGAAGTTTGGGGGGGAAGGCTGAAGCTTTCTTT
.	TRBD1	TRBV11-1	TRBJ1-1	CASSDQGTAEAFF	TGTGCCAGCAGCGACCAGGGGACAGCTGAAGCTTTCTTT
.	TRBD1	TRBV5-8	TRBJ1-5	CASSRTGGADQPQHF	TGTGCCAGCAGCCGGACAGGGGGCGCGGATCAGCCCCAGCATTTT
.	.	TRBV9	TRBJ2-5	CASSVGLEPEETQYF	TGTGCCAGCAGCGTAGGGCTGGAGCCGGAGGAGACCCAGTACTTC
.	.	TRBV6-5	TRBJ1-6	CASRPTGSNSSPLHF	TGTGCCAGCAGGCCTACAGGGTCGAATAGTTCACCCCTCCACTTT
.	.	TRBV12-3/TRBV12-4	TRBJ2-3	CASSLRRDTQYF	TGTGCCAGCAGTTTACGTAGAGATACGCAGTATTTT
.	.	TRBV5-4	TRBJ2-5	CASSLQGSLGTQYF	TGTGCCAGCAGCTTACAGGGTTCGCTTGGGACCCAGTACTTC
once	.	TRBV12-3/TRBV12-4	TRBJ2-5	CASIKTGQETQYF	TGTGCCAGCATCAAAACGGGGCAAGAGACCCAGTACTTC
.	.	TRBV11-2	TRBJ2-7	CASSLGSRVAEGEQYF	TGTGCCAGCAGCTTAGGCAGTCGTGTTGCGGAAGGCGAGCAGTACTTC
.	.	TRBV5-5	TRBJ1-1	CASSLGGLPRGNTEAFF	TGTGCCAGCAGCTTGGGGGGTCTCCCGCGGGGGAACACTGAAGCTTTCTTT
.	.	TRBV6-5	TRBJ1-2	CASSTIAQGSYGYTF	TGTGCCAGCAGCACAATTGCACAGGGCAGCTATGGCTACACCTTC
.	TRBD2	TRBV7-8	TRBJ2-5	CASSSFRGGQETQYF	TGTGCCAGCAGCTCCTTCCGGGGGGGACAAGAGACCCAGTACTTC
.	.	TRBV7-2	TRBJ2-3	CASSPRTSPDTQYF	TGTGCCAGCAGCCCCCGGACTTCTCCCGATACGCAGTATTTT
.	TRBD1	TRBV4-2	TRBJ1-4	CASSQDPSGQGINEKLFF	TGTGCCAGCAGCCAAGATCCCTCAGGACAGGGAATTAATGAAAAACTGTTTTTT
.	TRBD1	TRBV19	TRBJ1-2	CASILRDSLNYGYTF	TGTGCCAGTATCTTGCGGGACAGCCTTAACTATGGCTACACCTTC
.	TRBD1	TRBV2	TRBJ2-7	CASTPGQGVLVYEQYF	TGTGCCAGCACCCCGGGACAGGGGGTTTTGGTCTACGAGCAGTACTTC
.	TRBD2	TRBV5-1	TRBJ2-1	CASSAGLAGGNNEQFF	TGCGCCAGCAGCGCCGGACTAGCGGGGGGAAACAATGAGCAGTTCTTC
.	.	TRBV9	TRBJ2-1	CASNAGGVQYNEQFF	TGTGCCAGCAATGCGGGCGGGGTCCAATACAATGAGCAGTTCTTC
.	.	TRBV11-2	TRBJ2-7	CASSPISTVTYEQYF	TGTGCCAGCAGCCCCATCTCGACAGTTACCTACGAGCAGTACTTC
.	TRBD1	TRBV3-1/TRBV3-2	TRBJ2-5	CASSPETGYQETQYF	TGTGCCAGCAGCCCGGAGACAGGGTACCAAGAGACCCAGTACTTC
.	TRBD2	TRBV2	TRBJ2-7	CASSVRGESAYEQYF	TGTGCCAGCAGTGTTCGGGGGGAATCCGCCTACGAGCAGTACTTC
.	.	TRBV19	TRBJ2-7	CASSIRGAGEQYF	TGTGCCAGTAGTATACGGGGGGCAGGCGAGCAGTACTTC
.	TRBD2	TRBV5-5	TRBJ2-5	CASSLDVAGDETQYF	TGTGCCAGCAGCTTGGATGTAGCGGGGGATGAGACCCAGTACTTC
.	.	TRBV7-9	TRBJ1-4	CASSPGTGANEKLFF	TGTGCCAGCAGCCCAGGGACGGGGGCTAATGAAAAACTGTTTTTT
.	.	TRBV6-5	TRBJ1-2	CASSYSIRIRGGYTF	TGTGCCAGCAGTTACTCGATACGTATCAGGGGTGGCTACACCTTC
few	TRBD1	TRBV7-9	TRBJ1-5	CASSQTGNGQPQHF	TGTGCCAGCAGTCAGACAGGGAACGGTCAGCCCCAGCATTTT
.	TRBD1	TRBV5-1	TRBJ1-2	CASSLGTGYYGYTF	TGCGCCAGCAGCCTCGGGACAGGATACTATGGCTACACCTTC
.	.	TRBV5-4	TRBJ2-3	CASSLEQTPSTDTQYF	TGTGCCAGCAGCTTGGAGCAGACACCTAGCACAGATACGCAGTATTTT
.	TRBD2	TRBV18	TRBJ2-3	CASSPPALARSTDTQYF	TGTGCCAGCTCACCACCGGCACTAGCGAGGAGCACAGATACGCAGTATTTT
.	.	TRBV12-3/TRBV12-4	TRBJ1-4	CAIRGGTNEKLFF	TGTGCCATCCGGGGGGGTACTAATGAAAAACTGTTTTTT
once	TRBD1	TRBV18	TRBJ2-7	CASSTGTGGYEQYF	TGTGCCAGCTCCACCGGGACAGGGGGCTACGAGCAGTACTTC
once	.	TRBV10-2	TRBJ1-2	CASSEGGSYGYTF	TGCGCCAGCAGTGAAGGCGGGAGCTATGGCTACACCTTC
.	.	TRBV5-1	TRBJ2-1	CASSVGAAGTNEQFF	TGCGCCAGCAGCGTGGGGGCTGCGGGCACCAATGAGCAGTTCTTC
.	.	TRBV18	TRBJ2-5	CASSPSSGGLETQYF	TGTGCCAGCTCGCCTTCCTCCGGGGGTCTAGAGACCCAGTACTTC
.	.	TRBV7-3	TRBJ2-2	CASSLNSGQTGELFF	TGTGCCAGCAGCTTAAACTCCGGACAGACCGGGGAGCTGTTTTTT
medium-sized	.	TRBV19	TRBJ2-3	CASSIPGEDTQYF	TGTGCCAGTAGTATACCCGGGGAAGATACGCAGTATTTT
.	TRBD2	TRBV5-4	TRBJ2-1	CASTHKRAGGYNEQFF	TGTGCCAGCACCCATAAGCGGGCGGGGGGGTACAATGAGCAGTTCTTC
.	TRBD1	TRBV28	TRBJ1-4	CASTFSRGLSNATNEKLFF	TGTGCCAGCACCTTTAGCAGGGGGCTATCGAATGCAACTAATGAAAAACTGTTTTTT
.	.	TRBV28	TRBJ1-2	CASSSAGENYGYTF	TGTGCCAGCAGTTCCGCAGGCGAGAACTATGGCTACACCTTC
.	.	TRBV19	TRBJ1-6	CASNQGNSPLHF	TGTGCCAGTAACCAGGGGAATTCACCCCTCCACTTT
.	TRBD1	TRBV25-1	TRBJ1-4	CASSADRGRGMANEKLFF	TGTGCCAGCAGTGCTGACAGGGGTAGGGGGATGGCTAATGAAAAACTGTTTTTT
once	TRBD1	TRBV4-3	TRBJ2-3	CASSQILGQSTDTQYF	TGCGCCAGCAGCCAAATTCTGGGACAGAGCACAGATACGCAGTATTTT
.	TRBD1	TRBV3-1/TRBV3-2	TRBJ1-6	CASSLPGQSVHF	TGTGCCAGCAGCCTCCCGGGACAGAGCGTCCACTTT
.	.	TRBV4-3	TRBJ2-7	CASSQEIYTGGSYEQYF	TGCGCCAGCAGCCAAGAGATCTACACCGGAGGGTCCTACGAGCAGTACTTC